The source of this T cell receptor (beta chain) is a study of post-analysis software for immune sequencing data. Looking at the study overall: Included courses were relapsing-remitting and secondary progressive multiple sclerosis; progressive-relapsing multiple sclerosis was also included. Study-level findings and limits: Four or five TRBV segments were more frequent in patients than controls; TRBV5-6, TRBV5-1 and TRBV20-1 belonged to this group. Significantly lower normalized Chao1 diversity was found in patients with multiple sclerosis relative to controls.

The CDR3 has 15 amino acids. Losses at the gene ends were 5 bases for V and 5 bases for J; bases not matched to a gene: 11. On this clonotype itself: The antigen remains undetermined.

Sequencing libraries made from TCR beta cDNA carried unique molecular identifiers. When roughly 0.9 to 10 million T cells were used, they gave approximately 450,000 cDNA molecules. TCRdb ran MiXCR on the PCR reads and lists one entry per CDR3 protein. The sample has roughly 580,000 distinct CDR3 sequences; roughly 47% are singletons. Sequencing was done on a sample of blood. This sequence joins TRBV12-3 or TRBV12-4 and TRBJ1-2; 7 bases map to TRBD1. The sequence was collected from a girl aged 10-17 years with multiple sclerosis. DNA of the CDR3: TGTGCCAGCAGTGCCGTGGGGACAGATCCGTATGGCTACACCTTC. Its translation: CASSAVGTDPYGYTF.